This T cell receptor beta chain came from a study of T cell responses to AZD1222 COVID-19 vaccine. Study-wide results and limits: White British ancestry dominated among donors, who included more females, and clonal diversity was possibly underestimated.

Trimming cost V 2 bases and J 5 bases; bases outside gene matches: 2. This CDR3 region has 14 residues. Germline V gene lookup returns CDR1 KGHSH and CDR2 LQKENI. In this sample, this clone turned up a few times. Its cognate antigen is unknown. Profiled with immunoSEQ multiplex PCR; TCRdb holds only in-frame clones, not every one. The data show around 130,000 clones, approximately 85% seen once. The origin of this receptor is an adult in good health. The input for sequencing was peripheral blood, taken on day 0 of AZD1222 vaccination. The chain has TRBV18 and TRBJ2-2; 7 bases match TRBD2. For the CDR3, the DNA is TGTGCCAGCTCACCAGGACTAGTTACCGGGGAGCTGTTTTTT. Translation gives CASSPGLVTGELFF.